This TCR beta chain was identified in a study of cytotoxic CD8 clonotypes in ibrutinib-treated CLL (dated by TCRdb to the early 2020s). A note on the overall study: The cohort included about 15 treatment-naive and about a dozen relapsed/refractory patients; roughly 17 were IGHV unmutated. Responses were partial in 24 patients and complete in 2; after median about 70 months follow-up, some 15 stayed in remission and 12 progressed. The response samples were drawn at a median of approximately twelve months into treatment, with a range of about 6 to 36 months. Samples averaged about 260,000 productive templates and 80,000 to 100,000 productive rearrangements. Longitudinal samples were obtainable from about 30% of the 86 participants in the trial. Cryopreserved peripheral blood mononuclear cells were collected at three points: before therapy, at response, and at either sustained remission or disease progression. All remission and progressive disease samples were collected while patients were still receiving ibrutinib.

The germline V gene (reference sequence) supplies CDR1 LNHNV and CDR2 YYDKDF. Deletion took 7 bases off V and 7 bases off J, with a span of 19 bases between the germline ends. The CDR3 covers 15 residues, taking in both the cysteine and the phenylalanine. Only CDR3 DNA remains: 45 bases, in frame from the first base. The goal of deep resolution MiSeq sequencing was a depth between 1 in 1 million and 1 in 200,000 T cells, and coverage averaged 10x per clonotype. The immunoSEQ hsTCRB Kit was used to generate TCR beta libraries. Per the source publication's procedure: Data were analyzed with ImmunoSEQ Data Assistant and ImmunoSEQ Analyzer, with V, D and J genes assigned per IMGT definitions. Clonality was computed as one minus normalized Shannon entropy of productive rearrangement frequencies, ranging from 0 to 1. Only overrepresented clonotypes making up at least 0.05% of the repertoire of each patient were included in the public clonotype analysis. Repertoires from approximately 13 age-matched healthy donors in immuneACCESS were used as clonality controls. The clones in this table, taken by TCRdb from immuneACCESS, are in-frame only. Not every clone is retained; where verified, under half of the shortfall comes from an unresolved V gene, and the cause of the rest is unknown. The V and J calls and clone size were taken over from that table, and D and trimming were inferred from the DNA. The sample table shows 250,000 to 350,000 clones, and approximately 76% are seen once. The top ten hold 5.6% of the sample.

This clone was recorded a few times. What antigen it recognizes has not been identified. The sample holds no much larger clone one base away, and base qualities are not on file. The time point label on this specimen signifies: progressive disease on ibrutinib. For TCR beta library preparation, approximately 2 micrograms of genomic DNA were extracted from the cryopreserved PBMCs. Longitudinal blood samples from CLL patients on ibrutinib monotherapy underwent high-throughput TCR beta sequencing. The patients took part in an open-label, single-center phase 2 trial of ibrutinib monotherapy. The research as a whole found: At baseline, clonality was higher than in age-matched healthy donors and showed a strong correlation with circulating CD8+ T-cell counts. Public clonotypes were rare and either shrank or stayed stable during treatment, and the rise in clonality at ibrutinib response reflected expansion of private clonotypes. Sampling times were not matched between patients in sustained remission and patients whose disease was progressing, and lymph node repertoires were not examined. Clonality rose at ibrutinib response, remained stable during sustained remission, and dropped back toward baseline at progression.

The chain links TRBV15 with TRBJ2-2; the D region may be TRBD1 or TRBD2, each matching 5 bases equally. Material: PBMCs, obtained at disease progression, from a patient treated with ibrutinib. The TCR comes from a human donor with chronic lymphocytic leukemia. The nucleotides are TGTGCCACCACCGATAGGGCCTGGGGGAGCGGGGAGCTGTTTTTT. It translates as CATTDRAWGSGELFF. Where the CDR3 stops, the reference TRBV15 and TRBJ2-2 genes take over; the full variable domain is DAMVIQNPRYQVTQFGKPVTLSCSQTLNHNVMYWYQQKSSQAPKLLFHYYDKDFNNEADTPDNFQSRRPNTSFCFLDIRSPGLGDTAMYLCATTDRAWGSGELFFGEGSRLTVL.